The source of this T cell receptor beta chain is a study of blood T cell repertoires in COVID-19. Enrolment of Seattle patients took place during active infection, and they were followed longitudinally. Some clones are missing from TCRdb's copy, which holds only in-frame ones; the method was immunoSEQ multiplex PCR. This sample has roughly 200,000 clones, with under 85% found just once. The V segment lost 5 bases and the J segment 2 bases; nucleotides outside the gene matches: 5. This CDR3 contains 15 residues. CDR1 and CDR2 from the germline V gene are SGHNT and YYREEE (reference sequence). This chain joins TRBV5-4 and TRBJ2-7; 12 bases agree with TRBD1. Material: peripheral blood. The receptor comes from a woman aged 80 or older with COVID-19, enrolled during active disease. CDR3 DNA: TGTGCCAGCAGTGAGGGACAGGGGGCCGCCTACGAGCAGTACTTC. It is translated as CASSEGQGAAYEQYF.